This note documents a single TCR beta chain sequence. Its target is not known. These data come from a study of T cell responses to AZD1222 COVID-19 vaccine. Overall study findings and caveats: Once two AZD1222 doses were given, Spike-specific TCR breadth and depth went up. Reportedly, nearly half the spike-specific TCRs target unmutated variant regions. Researchers took repertoire samples only after the peak T cell response had come.

This table comes from immunoSEQ multiplex PCR, and its TCRdb copy is limited to in-frame clones, with some not included. The sample includes 35,000 to 50,000 clones, 70% to 90% of them seen just once. Researchers grouped second doses given at about 4 or about 12 weeks into one pool. V gave up 4 bases and J gave up 5 bases, with 13 bases separating them. Germline V gene lookup returns CDR1 SGHNT and CDR2 YENEEA. This CDR3 spans 14 amino acids. This chain joins TRBV11-3 and TRBJ2-3, with D possibly called TRBD1 or TRBD2 (6 bases each). Specimen: peripheral blood, collected 28 days after the second AZD1222 dose. The receptor's source is an adult who received the AZD1222 COVID-19 vaccine. The CDR3 region is CASSSWGAVDTQYF. The CDR3 bases are TGTGCCAGCAGCTCCTGGGGGGCTGTAGATACGCAGTATTTT.